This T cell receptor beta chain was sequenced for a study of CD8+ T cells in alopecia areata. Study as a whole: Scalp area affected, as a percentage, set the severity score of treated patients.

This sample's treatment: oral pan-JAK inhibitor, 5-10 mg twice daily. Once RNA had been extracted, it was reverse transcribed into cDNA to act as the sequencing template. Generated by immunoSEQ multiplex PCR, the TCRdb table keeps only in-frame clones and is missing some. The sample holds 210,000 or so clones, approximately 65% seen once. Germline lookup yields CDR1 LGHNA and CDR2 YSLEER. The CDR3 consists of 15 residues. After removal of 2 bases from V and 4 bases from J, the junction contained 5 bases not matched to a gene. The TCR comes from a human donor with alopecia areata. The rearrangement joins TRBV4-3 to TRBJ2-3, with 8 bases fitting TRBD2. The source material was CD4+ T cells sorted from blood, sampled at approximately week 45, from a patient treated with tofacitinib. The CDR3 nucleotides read TGCGCCAGCAGCCAACGGAGCGGGGGCGCAGATACGCAGTATTTT. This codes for CASSQRSGGADTQYF.